What follows are 3 T cell receptor beta chains derived from one specimen sequenced in a study of T cells in localized non-small cell lung cancer. This table comes from immunoSEQ multiplex PCR, and its TCRdb copy is limited to in-frame clones, with some not included. The table lists approximately 67,000 clones, 84% of them singletons. Sequenced material: peripheral blood, taken before any cancer treatment. The receptor source for this set is a female donor older than 55 with stage I lung adenocarcinoma.

CDR3 loop: CASSYERVDEQFF. CDR3 DNA: TGTGCCAGCAGCTATGAGCGGGTTGATGAGCAGTTCTTC. This chain connects TRBV7-2 to TRBJ2-1; TRBD2 might be the D (6 bases). The CDR3 covers 13 residues. V lost 4 bases and J lost 8, with 12 bases in between. Germline V lookup: CDR1 SGHTA, CDR2 FQGNSA. The whole variable domain, remainder taken from reference TRBV7-2 and TRBJ2-1, is GAGVSQSPSNKVTEKGKDVELRCDPISGHTALYWYRQSLGQGLEFLIYFQGNSAPDKSGLPSDRFSAERTGGSVSTLTIQRTQQEDSAVYLCASSYERVDEQFFGPGTRLTVL.

The chain employs TRBV30 and TRBJ2-3; 8 nucleotides match TRBD2. The CDR3 spans 16 residues. J lost 4 bases, V lost 2 bases, and 11 bases had no gene match. In germline, CDR1 is GTSNPN, CDR2 SVGIG (reference sequence). The DNA of the CDR3 is TGTGCCTGGAGTATTGGACCGGGAGGGCGAGCAGATACGCAGTATTTT. Protein: CAWSIGPGGRADTQYF.

CDR3 nucleotide sequence: TGTGCCAGCAGCTTAGATGACAGGGGTGTCATCCCCGCAGCTTTCTTT. Its protein product is CASSLDDRGVIPAAFF. V usage is TRBV7-9 and J usage is TRBJ1-1, with 8 bases aligning to TRBD1. The CDR3 contains 16 residues. Germline trimming cut 1 base from V and 10 bases from J; bases unmatched to any gene: 14. CDR1 and CDR2 from the germline V gene are SEHNR and FQNEAQ (reference sequence).